Each of the 5 T cell receptor beta chains below was sequenced from the same sample in a study of T-cell memory formation after mild COVID-19. TCRdb called the 5' RACE reads again in MiXCR, with one record for every CDR3 protein. The sample consists of about 350,000 distinct CDR3 sequences, 13% to 15% of them appearing once. The specimen sequenced was PBMCs or a T cell subset sorted from them (not recorded which). The source is a man aged 18 to 29 who had mild COVID-19 (a few samples of this study predate the infection). Cell type and time point are not known.

A few counts support this clonotype. The V gene is TRBV20-1, the J gene TRBJ1-2; D not certain. This CDR3 has 12 residues. Germline assignment: CDR1 DFQATT and CDR2 SNEGSKA (reference sequence). V lost 3 bases and J lost 4, with 9 bases in between. CDR3 loop: CSASPPGYGYTF. In DNA, the CDR3 is TGCAGTGCTAGCCCTCCGGGCTATGGCTACACCTTC.

This clonotype came up a few times. The rearrangement joins TRBV2 to TRBJ2-7, with D tentatively TRBD1 (6 bases). V was trimmed by 4 bases and J by 4 bases, leaving 14 bases between them. Germline loops: CDR1 SNHLY, CDR2 FYNNEI. The CDR3 consists of 14 residues. CDR3 sequence: CASSVSGAAYEQYF. The CDR3 coding sequence is TGTGCCAGCAGTGTTTCAGGGGCTGCATACGAGCAGTACTTC.

This clonotype was observed a handful of times. The rearrangement joins TRBV30 to TRBJ1-5, with 7 bases fitting TRBD1. This CDR3 is 13 amino acids long. Germline V CDR1 and CDR2: GTSNPN, SVGIG (reference sequence). After removal of 1 base from V and 14 bases from J, the junction contained 11 bases not matched to a gene. This CDR3 is CAWSASHRGTKHF. The CDR3 DNA follows: TGTGCCTGGAGTGCTTCCCACAGGGGTACAAAGCATTTT.

CDR3 in amino acids: CASSSALLEAFF. The CDR3 DNA reads TGTGCCAGCAGCTCGGCCCTTCTTGAAGCTTTCTTT. The V and J genes are TRBV7-9 and TRBJ1-1; no definite D call. The CDR3 length is 12 residues. Germline loops: CDR1 SEHNR, CDR2 FQNEAQ (reference sequence). V lost 4 bases, J lost 7 bases, and 10 bases lay in between.

This sequence joins TRBV20-1 and TRBJ1-5; the D is unclear. V dropped 3 bases and J dropped 0 bases, with 12 bases sitting between them. The CDR3 has 15 residues. Germline V gene sequence: CDR1 DFQATT, CDR2 SNEGSKA (reference sequence). The CDR3 is CSASSATLSNQPQHF. The CDR3 nucleotides are TGCAGTGCTAGTTCTGCGACGCTTAGCAATCAGCCCCAGCATTTT.